The clone carrying this TCR beta chain was seen only a few times. What it binds is not known. The sample belongs to a study of T cell responses to AZD1222 COVID-19 vaccine. CDR3 length equals 16 residues. Germline V gives CDR1 SNHLY, CDR2 FYNNEI. The V and J ends lost 6 bases and 8 bases, in that order; junction bases with no gene match: 12. Points from the study as a whole: After two AZD1222 doses, spike-specific TCR breadth and depth rose versus day 0. The sample set comprised mostly white British donors with more females, and clonal diversity was possibly underestimated. Among AZD1222 vaccinees, only 5 to 7 were seropositive at baseline. Per reports, nearly half of all spike-specific TCRs target regions that are unmutated in variants.

Measured with immunoSEQ multiplex PCR; TCRdb has only the in-frame clones, and not every one. The sample lists about 59,000 clones, roughly 84% occurring once. The specimen was peripheral blood, collected on day 0 of AZD1222 vaccination. The V gene is TRBV2, the J gene TRBJ1-6; 8 bases line up with TRBD1. The receptor's source is an adult in good health. The CDR3 DNA reads as TGTGCCAGCAGGGGAGAGACGCAGGGGGCGTATTCACCCCTCCACTTT. Its translation: CASRGETQGAYSPLHF.